This T cell receptor (beta chain) was identified in a study of blood T cell repertoires in COVID-19. The wider study: Collection of acute and convalescent COVID-19 samples took place in the United States, Italy and Spain. The analysed material was cDNA or gDNA that came from T cells, B-cell-depleted T cells, or PBMCs.

Original processing methods: Amplification with reference gene primers provided the estimates of nucleated cell counts. Sequencing was performed with immunoSEQ multiplex PCR; in TCRdb, only in-frame clones are kept and a portion is missing. V, J and clone size are taken as reported in that table, and D and trimming were inferred from the DNA itself. The sample records 230,000 or so clones, 75% to 90% being singletons. This clonotype was sampled from a human donor in a cohort sampled during active COVID-19. Material: peripheral blood.

The CDR3 here is CASSQLYNEQFF. The DNA of the CDR3 is TGTGCCAGCAGCCAACTATACAATGAGCAGTTCTTC. V gene TRBV11-1 combines with J gene TRBJ2-1; no definite D call. Germline CDR1 is SGHAT and CDR2 is FQDESV (reference sequence). Trimming removed 5 bases from V and 4 bases from J, with 6 bases in between. The CDR3 runs to 12 residues.